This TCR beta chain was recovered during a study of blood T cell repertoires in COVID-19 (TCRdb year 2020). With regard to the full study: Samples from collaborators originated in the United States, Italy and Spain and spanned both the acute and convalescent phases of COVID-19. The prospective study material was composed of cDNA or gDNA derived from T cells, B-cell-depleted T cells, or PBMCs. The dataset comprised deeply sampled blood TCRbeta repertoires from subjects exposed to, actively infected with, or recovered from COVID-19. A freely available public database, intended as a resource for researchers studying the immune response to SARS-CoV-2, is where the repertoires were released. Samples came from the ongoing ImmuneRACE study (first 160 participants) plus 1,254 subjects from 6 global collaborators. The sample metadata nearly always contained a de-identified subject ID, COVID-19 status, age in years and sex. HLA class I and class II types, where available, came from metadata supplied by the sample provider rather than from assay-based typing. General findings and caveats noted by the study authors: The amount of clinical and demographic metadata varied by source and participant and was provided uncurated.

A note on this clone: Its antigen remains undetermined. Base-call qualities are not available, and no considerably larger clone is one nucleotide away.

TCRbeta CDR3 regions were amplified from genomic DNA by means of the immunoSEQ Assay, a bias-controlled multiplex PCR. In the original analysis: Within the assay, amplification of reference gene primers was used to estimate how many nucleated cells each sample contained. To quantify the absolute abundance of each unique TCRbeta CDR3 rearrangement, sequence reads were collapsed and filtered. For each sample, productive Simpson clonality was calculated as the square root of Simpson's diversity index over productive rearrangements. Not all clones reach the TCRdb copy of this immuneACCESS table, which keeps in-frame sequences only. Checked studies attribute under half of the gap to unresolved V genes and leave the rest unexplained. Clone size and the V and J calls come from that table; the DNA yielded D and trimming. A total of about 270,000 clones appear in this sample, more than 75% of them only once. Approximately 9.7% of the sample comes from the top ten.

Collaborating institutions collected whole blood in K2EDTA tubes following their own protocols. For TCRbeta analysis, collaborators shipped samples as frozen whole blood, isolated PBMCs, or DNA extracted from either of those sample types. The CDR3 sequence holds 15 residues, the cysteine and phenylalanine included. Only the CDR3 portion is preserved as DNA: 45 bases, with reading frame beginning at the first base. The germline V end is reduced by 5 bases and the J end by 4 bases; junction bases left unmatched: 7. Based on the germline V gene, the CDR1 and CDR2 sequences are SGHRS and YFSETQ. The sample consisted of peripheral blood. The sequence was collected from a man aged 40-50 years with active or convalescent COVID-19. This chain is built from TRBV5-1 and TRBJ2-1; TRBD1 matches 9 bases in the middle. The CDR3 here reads CASSSGTGIYNEQFF. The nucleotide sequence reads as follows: TGCGCCAGCAGTTCCGGGACAGGGATTTACAATGAGCAGTTCTTC. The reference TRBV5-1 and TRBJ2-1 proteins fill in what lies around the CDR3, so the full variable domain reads KAGVTQTPRYLIKTRGQQVTLSCSPISGHRSVSWYQQTPGQGLQFLFEYFSETQRNKGNFPGRFSGRQFSNSRSEMNVSTLELGDSALYLCASSSGTGIYNEQFFGPGTRLTVL.